This TCR beta chain is drawn from a study of blood T cell repertoires in COVID-19. Study overall: In each case, the material was cDNA or gDNA derived from T cells, B-cell-depleted T cells, or PBMCs.

Original data processing: Cell counts per sample came from amplifying reference gene primers. TCRdb's table, derived via immunoSEQ multiplex PCR, lists solely in-frame clones and lacks some. V and J calls and clone size are those listed in that table; D and trimming were worked out from the DNA. The sample has some 190,000 clones; about 85% are singletons. V was shortened by 2 bases and J by 2 bases, with 13 bases between the two germline ends. Germline CDR1 and CDR2: SEHNR and FQNEAQ (reference sequence). This CDR3 has 16 residues. Seattle patient enrollment occurred during active infection, with longitudinal follow-up thereafter.

The specimen was peripheral blood. The V and J genes are TRBV7-9 and TRBJ1-5; D may be TRBD1 (6 bases). The receptor was isolated from an elderly man with COVID-19, enrolled during active disease. The CDR3 nucleotides read TGTGCCAGCAGCTTATGGCAGGGGATGGGCAATCAGCCCCAGCATTTT. Encoded protein: CASSLWQGMGNQPQHF.